This entry concerns a single T cell receptor (beta chain). As yet, its antigen is unknown. The sample originates from a study of cytomegalovirus exposure and HLA in healthy donors. The CDR3 totals 18 residues. Study results and limitations: Prediction of most subjects' HLA-A and HLA-B alleles by TCR beta sequences was reportedly accurate.

The PCR ran on 60 Vbeta and 13 Jbeta primers. Sequenced by immunoSEQ multiplex PCR; TCRdb stores in-frame clones only, minus some. The sample carries 200,000 or so clones, 75% to 90% recorded once. The material sequenced was PBMCs. The origin of this receptor is a man aged 40-49 years in good health and CMV-seropositive. The V call is TRBV21-1, the J call TRBJ2-5; the table calls TRBD2, which could not be checked here. TRBV21-1 is designated a pseudogene. The CDR3 DNA reads as TGTGCCAGCAGCAAAGCCCGGACTAGCGGGGGGGCGGGGGAGACCCAGTACTTC. It specifies CASSKARTSGGAGETQYF.